The sequence of this T cell receptor beta chain was determined in a study of cytomegalovirus exposure and HLA in healthy donors. Study-wide points: Analysis was carried out at a later point, and it linked a missense DCLRE1C variant to TCR beta V- and J-gene trimming. In an earlier analysis, most TCR beta V segments were productive about 87% or about 30% of the time.

With V trimmed by 0 bases and J by 5 bases, 1 base remained unmatched. The CDR3 spans 13 residues. Germline loops: CDR1 MGHRA, CDR2 YSYEKL. The PCR had 60 Vbeta and 13 Jbeta primers. The repertoire was sequenced with immunoSEQ multiplex PCR; TCRdb's copy has only in-frame clones and lacks some. The sample lists under 200,000 clones, 60% to 80% occurring once. This clone was recorded only once. The antigen is not known. Specimen: PBMCs. This clonotype was sampled from a man in his 60s in good health and CMV-seronegative. The chain recombines TRBV4-1 with TRBJ2-7; 7 nucleotides line up with TRBD1. The CDR3 spells CASSQDRGNEQYF. The CDR3 nucleotides are TGCGCCAGCAGCCAAGACAGGGGGAACGAGCAGTACTTC.